This T cell receptor beta chain was identified in a study of technical replicates of blood from several donors. Repertoires were generated with immunoSEQ multiplex PCR, while TCRdb's copy carries only in-frame clones and drops some. This table has almost 90,000 clones, approximately 93% appearing once. CDR1 and CDR2 (germline): GTSNPN, SVGIG (reference sequence). The CDR3 loop spans 15 amino acids. Trimming cost V 4 bases and J 5 bases; bases outside gene matches: 11. The clonotype comes from a human donor in good health. The sequenced sample consisted of T cells isolated from PBMCs. This sequence joins TRBV30 and TRBJ2-3; 8 bases line up with TRBD1. The chain's CDR3 is CAWMTQGVFGDTQYF. DNA for the CDR3: TGTGCCTGGATGACACAGGGGGTGTTCGGAGATACGCAGTATTTT.